The 22 T cell receptor beta chains listed next were all sequenced from one sample in a study of beta chain features in type 1 diabetes. Their specific antigens are unknown. Regarding the study as a whole: In every one of the four CD4+ subsets, TCRB CDR3s were moderately but significantly shorter in Type 1 diabetes patients.

The sequenced template was cDNA made from the entire isolated RNA. Assay: immunoSEQ multiplex PCR; the TCRdb copy retains only in-frame clones and omits some. The top ten hold roughly 0.7% of the sample, which has around 70,000 clones, nearly 50% seen once. The sequenced sample was central memory CD4+ T cells from blood. Source of these receptors: a man aged 25-40 years with type 1 diabetes.

V and J are TRBV7-9 and TRBJ1-1; tentatively, D is TRBD1 (5 bases). This CDR3 region has 14 residues. Trimming cost V 1 base and J 5 bases, with 11 bases left between them. Germline V lookup: CDR1 SEHNR, CDR2 FQNEAQ (reference sequence). CDR3 sequence: CASSLGGDGTEAFF. CDR3 nucleotides: TGTGCCAGCAGCTTAGGGGGGGATGGGACTGAAGCTTTCTTT.

This rearrangement joins TRBV13 to TRBJ2-5, with a tentative D call TRBD2 (6 bases). CDR3 length: 14 amino acids. From germline, CDR1 is PRHDT and CDR2 FYEKMQ (reference sequence). Trimming took 4 bases from V and 5 from J, leaving 14 bases between them. The CDR3, as DNA: TGTGCCAGCAGCTCCGGCGGGAATAAGGAGACCCAGTACTTC. Protein product: CASSSGGNKETQYF. Together with reference TRBV13 and TRBJ2-5, the CDR3 gives the full variable domain: AAGVIQSPRHLIKEKRETATLKCYPIPRHDTVYWYQQGPGQDPQFLISFYEKMQSDKGSIPDRFSAQQFSDYHSELNMSSLELGDSALYFCASSSGGNKETQYFGPGTRLLVL.

This clone was picked up a small number of times. V and J are TRBV9 and TRBJ2-1; 8 bases align to TRBD1. This CDR3 region has 14 residues. J gave up 6 bases and V 0 bases, and 2 bases lay outside the gene matches. The germline V gene encodes CDR1 SGDLS and CDR2 YYNGEE. The CDR3 loop reads CASSVEQGVNEQFF. The CDR3 DNA sequence: TGTGCCAGCAGCGTAGAACAGGGGGTCAATGAGCAGTTCTTC.

This clone was seen more than once but under ten times. V is TRBV15 and J is TRBJ1-1; D is possibly TRBD1 (5 bases). V lost 3 bases, J lost 4 bases, and 15 bases lay in between. The length of the CDR3 is 15 residues. Germline V gene sequence: CDR1 LNHNV, CDR2 YYDKDF (reference sequence). CDR3 DNA: TGTGCCACCAGCAGTTCCCCGGAGGGGATCACTGAAGCTTTCTTT. This codes for CATSSSPEGITEAFF.

The chain couples TRBV6-1 to TRBJ1-5, with 7 bases that match TRBD1. Germline lookup yields CDR1 MNHNS and CDR2 SASEGT. V lost 4 bases to trimming and J lost 6 bases; unmatched junction nucleotides: 6. The CDR3 consists of 14 residues. The CDR3 here is CASSVGTESQPQHF. The CDR3 DNA reads as TGTGCCAGCAGTGTAGGGACAGAATCTCAGCCCCAGCATTTT.

For this clone: Distinct nucleotide sequences in the sample also encode this CDR3. The rearrangement joins TRBV7-2 to TRBJ1-1; 8 nucleotides agree with TRBD1. CDR1 is SGHTA, CDR2 FQGNSA, per germline. After removal of 0 bases from V and 4 bases from J, the junction contained 4 bases not matched to a gene. The CDR3 is 15 residues long. CDR3: CASSLAARGPTEAFF. CDR3 nucleotides: TGTGCCAGCAGCTTAGCTGCCAGGGGGCCCACTGAAGCTTTCTTT.

This chain joins TRBV6-6 and TRBJ1-1; 8 nucleotides line up with TRBD1. Germline V gene lookup returns CDR1 MNHNY and CDR2 SVGAGI (reference sequence). This CDR3 contains 15 residues. Trimming at V came to 0 bases and at J to 3 bases, leaving 3 bases not matched to a gene. This chain's CDR3 is CASSYSAGGYTEAFF. As DNA, the CDR3 is TGTGCCAGCAGTTACTCGGCAGGGGGCTACACTGAAGCTTTCTTT.

This clone occurred a few times. This chain joins TRBV5-1 and TRBJ2-1; possibly TRBD1 for D (7 bases). The V gene lost 4 bases and the J gene lost 3 bases, with 17 bases spanning the gap. The germline V gene encodes CDR1 SGHRS and CDR2 YFSETQ. This CDR3 comprises 16 residues. CDR3 bases: TGCGCCAGCAGCGCTGGAGGAGGGGGCCTCTACAATGAGCAGTTCTTC. It yields the protein CASSAGGGGLYNEQFF.

The chain links TRBV15 to TRBJ2-2, with 12 positions matching TRBD2. The CDR3 has 16 residues. The germline gives CDR1 LNHNV, CDR2 YYDKDF (reference sequence). J was trimmed by 6 bases and V by 4 bases; bases with no gene match: 6. CDR3 amino acids: CATSTASGGASGELFF. The CDR3 coding sequence is TGTGCCACCAGCACCGCTAGCGGGGGGGCCTCCGGGGAGCTGTTTTTT.

This clone was seen a handful of times. DNA for the CDR3: TGCGCCAGCAGCTTGGCACTAGCGGATTACAATGAGCAGTTCTTC. It codes for CASSLALADYNEQFF. The chain uses TRBV5-1 and TRBJ2-1; 8 bases are shared with TRBD2. Germline V lookup: CDR1 SGHRS, CDR2 YFSETQ. The J segment lost 4 bases and the V segment lost 0 bases, leaving 3 bases of the junction unmatched. This CDR3 has 15 residues.

V gene TRBV5-6 combines with J gene TRBJ1-1; D possibly corresponds to TRBD1 (6 bases). CDR1 and CDR2 (germline): SGHDT, YYEEEE. The V end lost 3 bases, the J end lost 1 base, and 7 bases lay between the germline ends. The CDR3 sequence is 13 residues long. CDR3 protein: CASSWGQNTEAFF. In DNA, the CDR3 is TGTGCCAGCAGCTGGGGACAGAACACTGAAGCTTTCTTT.

The V and J genes are TRBV7-8 and TRBJ1-2; a possible D gene is TRBD1 (5 bases). The CDR3 has 14 amino acids. The V gene's germline CDR1 is SGHVS and CDR2 FQNEAQ. The V end was cut by 5 bases, the J end by 3 bases, with 13 bases between. CDR3 amino acids: CASSLGGFHYGYTF. For the CDR3, the DNA is TGTGCCAGCAGCCTGGGGGGTTTTCACTATGGCTACACCTTC.

This clone has only one observation. CDR3: CASSKRTGYEQYF. The DNA of the CDR3 is TGTGCCAGCAGCAAACGGACAGGCTACGAGCAGTACTTC. This rearrangement joins TRBV21-1 to TRBJ2-7; the table's TRBD1 call for D was not verified on the DNA. TRBV21-1 is flagged as a pseudogene. The CDR3 contains 13 residues.

This chain connects TRBV11-1 to TRBJ2-3; a weak D match, TRBD2 (6 bases). From germline, CDR1 is SGHAT and CDR2 FQDESV (reference sequence). V lost 5 bases to trimming and J lost 3 bases, with 12 bases between them. The length of the CDR3 is 14 residues. The CDR3 sequence: CASSPRLGTDTQYF. The CDR3 nucleotides read TGTGCCAGCAGCCCCCGACTAGGGACAGATACGCAGTATTTT.

In this sample, this clone turned up a few times. The chain combines TRBV25-1 with TRBJ1-4, with D perhaps matching TRBD1 (6 bases). V was clipped by 7 bases and J by 5 bases, with 17 bases between them. The CDR3 sequence is 15 residues long. Looked up from germline, CDR1 is MGHDK and CDR2 is SYGVNS. In DNA, the CDR3 is TGTGCCAGCATGGGGGCAGGCGCTCTAAATGAAAAACTGTTTTTT. Its protein product is CASMGAGALNEKLFF.

The V gene is TRBV2, the J gene TRBJ2-2, with 9 nucleotides matching TRBD1. The CDR3 has 15 residues. V was clipped by 6 bases and J by 3 bases; unmatched bases: 5. From germline, CDR1 is SNHLY and CDR2 FYNNEI. The CDR3 DNA is TGTGCCAGCAGGGGACAGGGCTCGGACACCGGGGAGCTGTTTTTT. This gives the protein CASRGQGSDTGELFF.

The chain carries TRBV18 and TRBJ2-7, with D maybe TRBD1 (6 bases). The CDR3 has 14 amino acids. Germline CDR1 KGHSH, CDR2 LQKENI. The V gene lost 0 bases and the J gene lost 3 bases, with 9 bases spanning the gap. CDR3 protein: CASSPPTGFYEQYF. Here the CDR3 DNA reads TGTGCCAGCTCACCACCGACAGGTTTCTACGAGCAGTACTTC. The full variable domain, rest sourced from reference TRBV18 and TRBJ2-7, is NAGVMQNPRHLVRRRGQEARLRCSPMKGHSHVYWYRQLPEEGLKFMVYLQKENIIDESGMPKERFSAEFPKEGPSILRIQQVVRGDSAAYFCASSPPTGFYEQYFGPGTRLTVT.

This clone has only a few counts. This chain connects TRBV28 to TRBJ1-2; TRBD1 aligns across 10 bases. Germline V CDR1 and CDR2: MDHEN, SYDVKM. CDR3 length: 13 amino acids. After removal of 5 bases from V and 6 bases from J, the junction contained 3 bases not matched to a gene. The CDR3, as DNA: TGTGCCAGCAGTAGGGGACAGGGGAATGGCTACACCTTC. This sequence encodes CASSRGQGNGYTF.

This chain joins TRBV10-2 and TRBJ1-5, with D perhaps matching TRBD1 (6 bases). The CDR3 totals 15 residues. Trimming removed 3 bases at V and 0 bases at J, with 9 bases between. CDR1 and CDR2 from the germline V gene are WSHSY and SAAADI. Written as DNA, the CDR3 is TGCGCCAGCAGTGAAGGACAGAATAGCAATCAGCCCCAGCATTTT. Amino acid sequence: CASSEGQNSNQPQHF.

This CDR3 is CASSLEGSGLSTDTQYF. CDR3 DNA: TGCGCCAGCAGCTTGGAGGGTAGCGGACTAAGCACAGATACGCAGTATTTT. The V and J genes are TRBV5-1 and TRBJ2-3; a weak D match, TRBD2 (6 bases). V lost 0 bases and J lost 0, with 14 bases in between. Germline CDR1 SGHRS, CDR2 YFSETQ. This CDR3 contains 17 residues.

The V call is TRBV6-5, the J call TRBJ1-1; D unclear. Germline V lookup: CDR1 MNHEY, CDR2 SVGAGI. The length of the CDR3 is 11 residues. With 2 bases removed from V and 9 bases from J, the gap between germline ends came to 7 bases. DNA for the CDR3: TGTGCCAGCAGTTACGGGAGGAAAGCTTTCTTT. Its translation: CASSYGRKAFF.

The genes are TRBV5-4 and TRBJ2-7; D is perhaps TRBD1 (5 bases). The CDR3 is 14 residues long. From germline, CDR1 is SGHNT and CDR2 YYREEE (reference sequence). The germline V and J ends were trimmed by 6 bases and 1 base, with 14 bases remaining between them. The CDR3 protein is CASTKDSSSYEQYF. The CDR3 nucleotides read TGTGCCAGCACCAAAGACAGTTCTTCCTACGAGCAGTACTTC.